Listed below are T cell receptor beta chains from one sample, sequenced in a study of cytomegalovirus exposure and HLA in healthy donors. TCRdb's table, derived via immunoSEQ multiplex PCR, lists solely in-frame clones and lacks some. The repertoire has under 140,000 clones, approximately 90% of them found once; the top ten carry 1.5% to 2%. The source material was PBMCs. Receptors were obtained from a woman under 30 in good health and CMV-seronegative. CDR3s leave out the opening cysteine and the closing phenylalanine or tryptophan. Size values are once, few and many counts, or a class for expanded clones, and some rows have none.

j_call,clone_size,cdr3_length,v_call,cdr3_aa
TRBJ2-7,few,11,TRBV30,AWSAGLTYEQY
TRBJ1-2,.,12,TRBV27,ASSLTGQSYGYT
TRBJ2-4,once,12,TRBV7-2,ASSSGGLPNIQY
TRBJ2-7,once,9,TRBV4-3,ASSQDIEQY
TRBJ1-2,once,11,TRBV10-3,AISPDRLYGYT
TRBJ2-3,.,15,TRBV19,ASSSRLAGGPTDTQY
TRBJ2-7,.,13,TRBV14,ASSPDVGRAYEQY
TRBJ1-2,.,10,TRBV14,ASSQAGSGYT
TRBJ2-1,.,15,TRBV27,ASSNRGLAGAINEQF
TRBJ1-1,.,14,TRBV7-8,ASSPRGMGRSTEAF
TRBJ2-2,.,13,TRBV6-5,ASRTGGQGTGELF
TRBJ2-2,.,14,TRBV28,ASSLKGRSNTGELF
TRBJ2-3,.,10,TRBV7-2,ASSFPGDTQY
TRBJ1-2,.,13,TRBV25-1,ASSPQGLKVYGYT
TRBJ2-7,.,11,TRBV5-4,ASSPSGPNEQY
TRBJ1-2,once,13,TRBV2,ASSETQGWDYGYT
TRBJ1-1,.,12,TRBV7-2,ASSLGQGATEAF
TRBJ1-3,.,14,TRBV6-5,ASSYSRRPGADTIY
TRBJ1-2,.,15,TRBV5-4,ASSGRDRGVQNYGYT
TRBJ2-5,once,12,TRBV5-1,ASSPAGVGETQY